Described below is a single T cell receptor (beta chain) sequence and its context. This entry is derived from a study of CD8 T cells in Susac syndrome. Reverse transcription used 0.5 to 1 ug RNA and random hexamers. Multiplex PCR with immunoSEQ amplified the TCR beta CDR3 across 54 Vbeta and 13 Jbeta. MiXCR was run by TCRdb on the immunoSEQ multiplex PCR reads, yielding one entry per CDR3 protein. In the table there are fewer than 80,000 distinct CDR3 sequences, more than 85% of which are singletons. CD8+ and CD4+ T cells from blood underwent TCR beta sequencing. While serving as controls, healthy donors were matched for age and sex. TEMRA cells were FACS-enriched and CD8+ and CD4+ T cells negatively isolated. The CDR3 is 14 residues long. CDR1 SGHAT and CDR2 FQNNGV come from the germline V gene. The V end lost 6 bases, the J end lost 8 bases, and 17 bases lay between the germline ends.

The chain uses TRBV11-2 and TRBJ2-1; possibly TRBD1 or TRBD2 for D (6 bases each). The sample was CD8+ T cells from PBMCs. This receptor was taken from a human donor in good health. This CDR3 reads CASRVEGGRDEQFF. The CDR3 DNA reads TGTGCCAGCAGGGTTGAGGGGGGCCGGGATGAGCAGTTCTTC.